These 23 T cell receptor beta chains share one sample of origin, sequenced in a study of cytomegalovirus exposure and HLA in healthy donors. Using immunoSEQ multiplex PCR, the repertoire was profiled, and TCRdb retains in-frame clones only, with some absent. Found here are around 69,000 clones, approximately 96% of them singletons; the top ten hold roughly 4.5%. The sequenced sample was PBMCs. The receptors originated from a woman aged 18-30 years in good health and CMV-seropositive.

The genes are TRBV2 and TRBJ2-1; a weak D match, TRBD2 (5 bases). The length of the CDR3 is 13 residues. V was cut by 10 bases and J by 7 bases, with 17 bases left in between. Germline CDR1 is SNHLY and CDR2 is FYNNEI. CDR3 region: CATSRRGKNEQFF. The CDR3 bases are TGTGCCACCTCCCGGAGAGGGAAGAATGAGCAGTTCTTC. Full variable domain (rest looked up from reference TRBV2 and TRBJ2-1): EPEVTQTPSHQVTQMGQEVILRCVPISNHLYFYWYRQILGQKVEFLVSFYNNEISEKSEIFDDQFSVERPDGSNFTLKIRSTKLEDSAMYFCATSRRGKNEQFFGPGTRLTVL.

This clone appeared a single time. The genes are TRBV5-1 and TRBJ2-1; 7 nucleotides agree with TRBD2. Trimming took 4 bases from V and 7 from J; bases not matched to a gene: 5. CDR3 length: 13 residues. From germline, CDR1 is SGHRS and CDR2 YFSETQ. The CDR3 spells CASSQFGGNEQFF. The CDR3 DNA follows: TGCGCCAGCAGCCAGTTCGGGGGGAATGAGCAGTTCTTC.

The chain is built from TRBV6-5 and TRBJ1-1; the D is unclear. V was cut by 2 bases and J by 0 bases, with 10 bases left in between. CDR1 MNHEY and CDR2 SVGAGI come from the germline V gene. The CDR3 totals 15 residues. The CDR3 protein is CASSYHHSMNTEAFF. Here the CDR3 DNA reads TGTGCCAGCAGTTACCATCACAGCATGAACACTGAAGCTTTCTTT.

The rearrangement joins TRBV2 to TRBJ1-5; no clear D gene. The CDR3 consists of 15 residues. CDR1 is SNHLY, CDR2 FYNNEI, per germline. The germline V and J ends were trimmed by 2 bases and 0 bases, with 8 bases remaining between them. Here the CDR3 reads CASSEQKYSNQPQHF. CDR3 coding DNA: TGTGCCAGCAGTGAACAGAAGTATAGCAATCAGCCCCAGCATTTT.

Here the CDR3 reads CAISERGQGALYEQYF. CDR3 bases: TGTGCCATCAGTGAGAGGGGACAGGGGGCTTTGTACGAGCAGTACTTC. J is TRBJ2-7 and V is TRBV10-3, with 12 bases aligning to TRBD1. Trimming at V came to 2 bases and at J to 4 bases, leaving 6 bases not matched to a gene. CDR3 length equals 16 residues. The germline CDR1 and CDR2 sequences are ENHRY and SYGVKD.

This rearrangement joins TRBV5-6 to TRBJ2-7, with D possibly being TRBD2 (5 bases). CDR1 SGHDT and CDR2 YYEEEE come from the germline V gene. This CDR3 is 12 amino acids long. The V end was cut by 1 base, the J end by 6 bases, with 8 bases between. The CDR3 reads CASSLRLPEQYF. The CDR3 DNA reads as TGTGCCAGCAGCTTGAGACTACCCGAGCAGTACTTC.

V is TRBV4-1 and J is TRBJ2-1; a possible D gene is TRBD2 (6 bases). This CDR3 contains 15 residues. The V and J ends lost 0 bases and 4 bases respectively, with 10 bases between them. CDR1 is MGHRA, CDR2 YSYEKL, per germline. The CDR3 spells CASSQDYGSYNEQFF. CDR3 sequence (DNA): TGCGCCAGCAGCCAAGATTACGGGAGTTACAATGAGCAGTTCTTC.

V and J are TRBV7-2 and TRBJ2-7; D remains ambiguous. Germline CDR1 and CDR2: SGHTA and FQGNSA. Trimming removed 1 base from V and 0 bases from J, with 10 bases in between. This CDR3 contains 15 residues. The CDR3 nucleotides read TGTGCCAGCAGCTTAGGGTACGCGAACTCCTACGAGCAGTACTTC. Protein product: CASSLGYANSYEQYF.

The J gene is TRBJ2-5, the V gene TRBV15; maybe TRBD1 (6 bases). The CDR3 is 15 amino acids. Germline lookup yields CDR1 LNHNV and CDR2 YYDKDF (reference sequence). Trimming removed 1 base from V and 5 bases from J, with 14 bases in between. The CDR3: CATSRGGRGGETQYF. The CDR3, as DNA: TGTGCCACCAGCAGAGGGGGCAGGGGCGGCGAGACCCAGTACTTC. The whole variable domain, filled in from reference TRBV15 and TRBJ2-5, reads DAMVIQNPRYQVTQFGKPVTLSCSQTLNHNVMYWYQQKSSQAPKLLFHYYDKDFNNEADTPDNFQSRRPNTSFCFLDIRSPGLGDTAMYLCATSRGGRGGETQYFGPGTRLLVL.

CDR3 sequence reads: CASSSIRFAYEQYF. The CDR3 coding sequence is TGTGCCAGCAGTTCAATCAGGTTCGCCTACGAGCAGTACTTC. V gene TRBV28 combines with J gene TRBJ2-7; D is unclear. The CDR3 length is 14 residues. With 4 bases removed from V and 2 bases from J, the gap between germline ends came to 12 bases. Germline-derived CDR1 and CDR2 are MDHEN and SYDVKM.

This clone occurred a few times. The rearrangement joins TRBV11-2 to TRBJ2-7; D remains unclear. The CDR3 is 15 amino acids. The V gene lost 0 bases and the J gene lost 4 bases, with 13 bases spanning the gap. Germline V gene sequence: CDR1 SGHAT, CDR2 FQNNGV. CDR3 nucleotide sequence: TGTGCCAGCAGCTTAGAAATCGGGTCTACGTACGAGCAGTACTTC. This translates into CASSLEIGSTYEQYF. Looking up the rest from reference TRBV11-2 and TRBJ2-7 gives the full variable domain: EAGVAQSPRYKIIEKRQSVAFWCNPISGHATLYWYQQILGQGPKLLIQFQNNGVVDDSQLPKDRFSAERLKGVDSTLKIQPAKLEDSAVYLCASSLEIGSTYEQYFGPGTRLTVT.

This clone came up once. V gene TRBV5-6 combines with J gene TRBJ1-1; unclear D gene. CDR1 and CDR2 from the germline V gene are SGHDT and YYEEEE. The CDR3 extends over 11 amino acids. The V and J ends lost 4 bases and 5 bases respectively, with 6 bases between them. CDR3 coding DNA: TGTGCCAGCAGCCAATTGACTGAAGCTTTCTTT. This encodes CASSQLTEAFF. The variable domain in full, with the rest retrieved from reference TRBV5-6 and TRBJ1-1, is DAGVTQSPTHLIKTRGQQVTLRCSPKSGHDTVSWYQQALGQGPQFIFQYYEEEERQRGNFPDRFSGHQFPNYSSELNVNALLLGDSALYLCASSQLTEAFFGQGTRLTVV.

The chain employs TRBV27 and TRBJ1-1; tentatively, D is TRBD1 (5 bases). Looked up from germline, CDR1 is MNHEY and CDR2 is SMNVEV (reference sequence). Trimming removed 0 bases from V and 1 base from J, with 15 bases in between. This CDR3 has 17 amino acids. CDR3 sequence reads: CASSLSAAGLKNTEAFF. CDR3 nucleotide sequence: TGTGCCAGCAGTTTATCGGCAGCAGGGCTCAAGAACACTGAAGCTTTCTTT.

V gene TRBV27 combines with J gene TRBJ2-7; no clear D gene. Germline values: CDR1 MNHEY, CDR2 SMNVEV (reference sequence). The CDR3 spans 15 residues. V lost 5 bases, J lost 0 bases, and 14 bases lay in between. The CDR3 DNA reads as TGTGCCAGCAGTGCGATCGCCCTCCCCTCCTACGAGCAGTACTTC. Residues: CASSAIALPSYEQYF.

This clone was counted once. The chain links TRBV15 to TRBJ2-2; tentative D call: TRBD2 (5 bases). Trimming stripped 8 bases from V and 1 base from J, with 8 bases between. Germline CDR1 is LNHNV and CDR2 is YYDKDF (reference sequence). The CDR3 covers 13 residues. The CDR3 loop reads CATREGNTGELFF. The DNA for the CDR3 is TGTGCCACCCGGGAAGGGAACACCGGGGAGCTGTTTTTT.

The V gene is TRBV2, the J gene TRBJ2-7, with D perhaps TRBD2 (6 bases). CDR3 size: 15 residues. The V end lost 4 bases, the J end lost 6 bases, and 19 bases lay between the germline ends. CDR1 and CDR2 from the germline V gene are SNHLY and FYNNEI. CDR3 in DNA: TGTGCCAGCAGTGTCCTAGCGTCACTCCAAGTCGAGCAGTACTTC. Translation gives CASSVLASLQVEQYF.

The J gene is TRBJ2-7, the V gene TRBV4-1; D gene unclear. CDR1 is MGHRA and CDR2 is YSYEKL in the germline V gene. The CDR3 runs to 14 residues. V lost 0 bases and J lost 2, with 8 bases in between. In DNA form, the CDR3 reads TGCGCCAGCAGCCAAGATCTCGAGACCTACGAGCAGTACTTC. It is translated as CASSQDLETYEQYF.

The CDR3 protein is CASSREEGTQYF. The DNA for the CDR3 is TGTGCCAGCAGCAGGGAGGAGGGGACCCAGTACTTC. The chain uses TRBV7-9 and TRBJ2-5, with D perhaps matching TRBD2 (6 bases). The CDR3 has 12 residues. Germline V gives CDR1 SEHNR, CDR2 FQNEAQ (reference sequence). With 5 bases removed from V and 7 bases from J, the gap between germline ends came to 11 bases.

Here the CDR3 reads CASSQTGTGDGYTF. For the CDR3, the DNA is TGTGCCAGCTCACAAACAGGGACAGGTGATGGCTACACCTTC. The gene calls are TRBV18 and TRBJ1-2, with 8 bases that match TRBD1. The CDR3 contains 14 residues. CDR1 is KGHSH and CDR2 is LQKENI in the germline V gene. The ends lost 4 bases at V and 6 bases at J; junction bases unmatched: 7.

V gene TRBV15 combines with J gene TRBJ1-2; D might be TRBD1 (5 bases). Germline CDR1 reads LNHNV; CDR2 reads YYDKDF (reference sequence). CDR3 length equals 16 residues. Trimming cost V 5 bases and J 0 bases, with 16 bases left between them. The chain's CDR3 is CATSSLQGRANYGYTF. CDR3 DNA: TGTGCCACCAGCTCCCTTCAGGGCAGAGCTAACTATGGCTACACCTTC.

The rearrangement uses TRBV30 and TRBJ1-1; D remains ambiguous. The germline V and J ends were trimmed by 0 bases and 6 bases, with 5 bases remaining between them. This CDR3 contains 11 residues. Germline CDR1 and CDR2: GTSNPN and SVGIG (reference sequence). This CDR3 reads CAWSVQSEAFF. CDR3 sequence (DNA): TGTGCCTGGAGTGTACAATCTGAAGCTTTCTTT.

The chain carries TRBV27 and TRBJ2-1; perhaps TRBD2 as D (5 bases). Trimming pared 4 bases from V and 0 bases from J, leaving 16 bases between. This CDR3 has 17 residues. Germline CDR1 is MNHEY and CDR2 is SMNVEV (reference sequence). The CDR3 is CASSSILGRDSYNEQFF. CDR3 DNA: TGTGCCAGCAGTTCTATATTAGGACGGGACTCCTACAATGAGCAGTTCTTC.

The chain has TRBV15 and TRBJ2-1; 10 positions agree with TRBD2. This CDR3 region has 17 residues. Trimming cost V 1 base and J 0 bases; bases outside gene matches: 3. Germline-derived CDR1 and CDR2 are LNHNV and YYDKDF (reference sequence). CDR3 bases: TGTGCCACCAGCAGAGTCCTAGCGGGAGACTCCTACAATGAGCAGTTCTTC. It specifies CATSRVLAGDSYNEQFF.